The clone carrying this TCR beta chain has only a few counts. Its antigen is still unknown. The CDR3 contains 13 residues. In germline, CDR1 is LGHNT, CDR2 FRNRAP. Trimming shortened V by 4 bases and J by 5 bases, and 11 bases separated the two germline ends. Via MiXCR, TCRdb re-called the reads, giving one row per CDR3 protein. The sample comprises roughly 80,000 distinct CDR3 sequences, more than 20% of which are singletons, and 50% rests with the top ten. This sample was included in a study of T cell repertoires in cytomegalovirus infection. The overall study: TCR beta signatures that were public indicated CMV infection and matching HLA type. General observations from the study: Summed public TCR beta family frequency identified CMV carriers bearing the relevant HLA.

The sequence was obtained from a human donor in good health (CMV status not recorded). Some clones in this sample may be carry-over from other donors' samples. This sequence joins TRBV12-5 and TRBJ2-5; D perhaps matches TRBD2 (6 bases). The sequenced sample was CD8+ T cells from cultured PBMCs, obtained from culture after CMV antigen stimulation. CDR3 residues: CASGYGTWETQYF. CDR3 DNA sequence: TGTGCTAGTGGTTACGGGACTTGGGAGACCCAGTACTTC.